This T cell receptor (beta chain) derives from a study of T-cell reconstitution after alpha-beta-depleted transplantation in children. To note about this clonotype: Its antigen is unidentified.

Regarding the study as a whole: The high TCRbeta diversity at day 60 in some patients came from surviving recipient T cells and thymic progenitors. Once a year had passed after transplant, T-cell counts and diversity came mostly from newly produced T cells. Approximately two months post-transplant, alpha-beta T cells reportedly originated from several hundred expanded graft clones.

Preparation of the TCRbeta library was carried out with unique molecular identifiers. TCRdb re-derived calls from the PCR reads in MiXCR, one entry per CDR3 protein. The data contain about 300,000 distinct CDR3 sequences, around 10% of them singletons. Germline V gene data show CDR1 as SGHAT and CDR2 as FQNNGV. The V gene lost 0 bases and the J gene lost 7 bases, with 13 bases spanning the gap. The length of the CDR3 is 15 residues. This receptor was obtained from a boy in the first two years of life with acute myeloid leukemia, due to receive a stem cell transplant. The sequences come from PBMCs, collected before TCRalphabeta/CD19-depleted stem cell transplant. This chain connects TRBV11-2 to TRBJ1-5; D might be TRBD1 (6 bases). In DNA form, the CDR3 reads TGTGCCAGCAGCTTAGACAGGGGCTCACAGCAGCCCCAGCATTTT. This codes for CASSLDRGSQQPQHF.